Below are 13 T cell receptor beta chains sequenced from a single sample in a study of T cell responses to AZD1222 COVID-19 vaccine. Using immunoSEQ multiplex PCR, the repertoire was profiled, and TCRdb retains in-frame clones only, with some absent. The top ten hold about 7% of the sample, which has around 99,000 clones, around 90% seen once. The material sequenced was peripheral blood, taken on day 0 of AZD1222 vaccination. All receptors come from an adult in good health.

V is TRBV7-9 and J is TRBJ1-2; TRBD1 might be the D (6 bases). This CDR3 contains 13 residues. Trimming stripped 9 bases from V and 7 bases from J, with 18 bases between. The germline V gene encodes CDR1 SEHNR and CDR2 FQNEAQ (reference sequence). The CDR3 reads CASTNLQGAGYTF. In nucleotides, the CDR3 is TGTGCCAGTACCAATTTACAGGGCGCTGGCTACACCTTC.

This chain uses TRBV30 with TRBJ2-2; D possibly corresponds to TRBD1 (6 bases). Germline V gives CDR1 GTSNPN, CDR2 SVGIG (reference sequence). The CDR3 is made up of 15 amino acids. Trimming removed 3 bases from V and 0 bases from J, with 11 bases in between. The CDR3, as DNA: TGTGCCTGGAGGCCGACAGGAGCGAACACCGGGGAGCTGTTTTTT. Its protein product is CAWRPTGANTGELFF.

This chain links TRBV27 with TRBJ2-3; 11 bases are shared with TRBD2. V was clipped by 3 bases and J by 3 bases; unmatched bases: 5. Per the germline V gene, CDR1 is MNHEY and CDR2 is SMNVEV (reference sequence). CDR3 length equals 16 residues. In DNA form, the CDR3 reads TGTGCCAGCAGTTTCTTCATAGCGGGAGGGACAGATACGCAGTATTTT. Translating gives CASSFFIAGGTDTQYF.

V gene TRBV6-2 or TRBV6-3 combines with J gene TRBJ1-1, with D perhaps matching TRBD1 (6 bases). Trimming pared 5 bases from V and 1 base from J, leaving 17 bases between. CDR1 is MNHEY, CDR2 SVGEGT, per germline. The CDR3 spans 16 residues. The CDR3 loop is CASSPPGTRGNTEAFF. CDR3 nucleotides: TGTGCCAGCAGTCCCCCCGGGACCAGGGGGAACACTGAAGCTTTCTTT.

The chain recombines TRBV18 with TRBJ1-6; the D is unclear. The CDR3 is made up of 16 amino acids. The V gene lost 1 base and the J gene lost 0 bases, with 7 bases spanning the gap. Germline CDR1 and CDR2: KGHSH and LQKENI. The DNA of the CDR3 is TGTGCCAGCTCACCACGAGTTAGCTCCTATAATTCACCCCTCCACTTT. As protein: CASSPRVSSYNSPLHF.

This chain links TRBV5-1 with TRBJ2-1, with 9 bases fitting TRBD1. The germline V gene has CDR1 SGHRS and CDR2 YFSETQ. This CDR3 region has 14 residues. V lost 4 bases and J lost 8; bases outside the gene matches: 7. CDR3 in amino acids: CASSPLQGAYEQFF. The CDR3 bases are TGCGCCAGCAGCCCCTTACAGGGGGCCTATGAGCAGTTCTTC. Combining the CDR3 with reference TRBV5-1 and TRBJ2-1 gives the whole variable domain KAGVTQTPRYLIKTRGQQVTLSCSPISGHRSVSWYQQTPGQGLQFLFEYFSETQRNKGNFPGRFSGRQFSNSRSEMNVSTLELGDSALYLCASSPLQGAYEQFFGPGTRLTVL.

V is TRBV6-2 or TRBV6-3 and J is TRBJ1-5; D is undetermined. Trimming left V 4 bases short and J 7 bases short, with 14 bases between. The germline V gene encodes CDR1 MNHEY and CDR2 SVGEGT. This CDR3 has 14 amino acids. CDR3 sequence: CASSLATLGQPQHF. CDR3 sequence (DNA): TGTGCCAGCAGTTTGGCCACGCTTGGGCAGCCCCAGCATTTT.

The V call is TRBV19, the J call TRBJ2-2; TRBD2 matches 7 bases. The CDR3 covers 15 residues. In germline, CDR1 is LNHDA, CDR2 SQIVND (reference sequence). The junction had 9 bases not matched to a gene; V was cut back by 7 bases and J by 4 bases. CDR3 protein: CASTPGGFSTGELFF. The CDR3, as DNA: TGTGCCAGTACCCCGGGGGGTTTTAGCACCGGGGAGCTGTTTTTT. The whole variable domain, filled in from reference TRBV19 and TRBJ2-2, reads DGGITQSPKYLFRKEGQNVTLSCEQNLNHDAMYWYRQDPGQGLRLIYYSQIVNDFQKGDIAEGYSVSREKKESFPLTVTSAQKNPTAFYLCASTPGGFSTGELFFGEGSRLTVL.

V is TRBV15 and J is TRBJ2-7; no firm D call. Trimming removed 0 bases at V and 3 bases at J, with 18 bases between. Germline V lookup: CDR1 LNHNV, CDR2 YYDKDF (reference sequence). The CDR3 spans 17 residues. The CDR3 reads CATSRDLGSRAFYEQYF. As DNA, the CDR3 is TGTGCCACCAGCAGAGACCTGGGTAGTCGGGCGTTCTACGAGCAGTACTTC.

The rearrangement uses TRBV6-2 or TRBV6-3 and TRBJ1-5, with D possibly being TRBD1 (6 bases). The CDR3 is made up of 15 amino acids. The germline CDR1 and CDR2 sequences are MNHEY and SVGEGT. Deletions cut 6 bases from V and 1 base from J, with 13 bases between. This CDR3 is CASSPGATSNQPQHF. CDR3 nucleotide sequence: TGTGCCAGCAGCCCAGGGGCCACGAGCAATCAGCCCCAGCATTTT.

The chain couples TRBV14 to TRBJ1-2; D gene ambiguous. Germline V CDR1 and CDR2: SGHDN, FVKESK. The CDR3 length is 17 residues. V gave up 4 bases and J gave up 3 bases, with 21 bases separating them. The chain's CDR3 is CASSPLGREGLDYGYTF. CDR3 nucleotide sequence: TGTGCCAGCAGCCCCCTCGGGAGGGAAGGATTGGACTATGGCTACACCTTC.

This sequence joins TRBV9 and TRBJ2-2, with 10 bases matching TRBD1. The length of the CDR3 is 16 residues. Per the germline V gene, CDR1 is SGDLS and CDR2 is YYNGEE. The J segment lost 7 bases and the V segment lost 0 bases, leaving 6 bases of the junction unmatched. The CDR3 spells CASSVDGQGVSGELFF. DNA for the CDR3: TGTGCCAGCAGCGTAGACGGACAGGGGGTAAGCGGGGAGCTGTTTTTT. The whole variable domain, remainder taken from reference TRBV9 and TRBJ2-2, is DSGVTQTPKHLITATGQRVTLRCSPRSGDLSVYWYQQSLDQGLQFLIQYYNGEERAKGNILERFSAQQFPDLHSELNLSSLELGDSALYFCASSVDGQGVSGELFFGEGSRLTVL.

The rearrangement uses TRBV3-1 (or the pseudogene TRBV3-2) and TRBJ2-1, with 11 bases identical to TRBD2. V was clipped by 4 bases and J by 6 bases; unmatched bases: 5. The CDR3 contains 15 residues. Germline V gene sequence: CDR1 LGHDT, CDR2 YNNKEL (reference sequence). CDR3 in DNA: TGTGCCAGCAGCCTGGGGACTAGCGGTATCAATGAGCAGTTCTTC. Its translation is CASSLGTSGINEQFF.